Shown below are 24 T cell receptor beta chains from a single sample sequenced in a study of metastatic and nonmetastatic thyroid tumors (dated by TCRdb to 2020 to 2021). No patient had received any treatment before thyroid surgery. Library preparation used PCR. The listed sequencing device is Illumina HiSeq 4000. TCRdb passed the public sequencing reads through fastp at Q25 and MiXCR, retaining productive beta sequences. The sample table contains about 4,700 clones; only one count was recorded for less than 45% of them. Around 21% of the sample comes from the top ten. Sequencing used tumor tissue. Receptor source: a male donor with papillary thyroid cancer or a benign thyroid nodule (not recorded which). Some clones in this sample may be carry-over from other donors' samples.

In its sample, this clone was seen a few times. The chain uses TRBV27 and TRBJ1-3; D not resolved. V was clipped by 3 bases and J by 2 bases, with 8 bases between them. The CDR3 length is 14 residues. Germline lookup yields CDR1 MNHEY and CDR2 SMNVEV (reference sequence). The CDR3 bases are TGTGCCAGCAGTTTCGGCAGGCCTGGAAACACCATATATTTT. Residues: CASSFGRPGNTIYF.

This clone was detected a few times. V usage is TRBV28 and J usage is TRBJ2-7, with a weak D call TRBD1 (6 bases). Germline V gives CDR1 MDHEN, CDR2 SYDVKM. Trimming left V 2 bases short and J 2 bases short, with 10 bases between. The CDR3 has 14 residues. CDR3 amino acids: CASSLRGMTYEQYF. DNA for the CDR3: TGTGCCAGCAGTTTAAGGGGGATGACCTACGAGCAGTACTTC.

This clone was seen only once. V and J are TRBV7-3 and TRBJ2-1; the match to TRBD2 covers 14 bases. The trim removed 0 bases at V and 6 bases at J, leaving 1 base unmatched. The CDR3 length is 16 residues. Germline CDR1 is SGHTA and CDR2 is FQGTGA. CDR3 region: CASSLTGLAGGNEQFF. CDR3 DNA: TGTGCCAGCAGCTTAACAGGACTAGCGGGAGGCAATGAGCAGTTCTTC. Supplemented by reference TRBV7-3 and TRBJ2-1, the full variable domain reads GAGVSQTPSNKVTEKGKYVELRCDPISGHTALYWYRQSLGQGPEFLIYFQGTGAADDSGLPNDRFFAVRPEGSVSTLKIQRTERGDSAVYLCASSLTGLAGGNEQFFGPGTRLTVL.

This clone was detected a few times. This chain links TRBV6-2 or TRBV6-3 with TRBJ2-1; no clear D gene. Trimming shortened V by 8 bases and J by 0 bases, and 8 bases separated the two germline ends. Germline CDR1 is MNHEY and CDR2 is SVGEGT. This CDR3 spans 13 amino acids. The CDR3 DNA reads TGTGCCAGCGGCCAACGCTCCTACAATGAGCAGTTCTTC. Its translation: CASGQRSYNEQFF.

At least ten counts were recorded for this clone. The chain links TRBV9 to TRBJ2-7; TRBD2 matches 7 bases. Trimming took 3 bases from V and 4 from J; bases not matched to a gene: 10. Per the germline V gene, CDR1 is SGDLS and CDR2 is YYNGEE. This CDR3 spans 15 amino acids. The CDR3 DNA sequence: TGTGCCAGCAGCGGTGCCAAGGGCGGGAGTTACGAGCAGTACTTC. Protein: CASSGAKGGSYEQYF.

The V and J genes are TRBV4-1 and TRBJ2-5; TRBD2 aligns across 11 bases. Trimming removed 2 bases from V and 1 base from J; junction bases left unmatched: 3. The V gene's germline CDR1 is MGHRA and CDR2 YSYEKL. CDR3 length: 16 amino acids. CDR3 sequence (DNA): TGCGCCAGCAGCCAACTAGCGGGAGGACCCCAAGAGACCCAGTACTTC. It specifies CASSQLAGGPQETQYF.

V and J are TRBV28 and TRBJ2-2; D possibly corresponds to TRBD2 (6 bases). Looked up from germline, CDR1 is MDHEN and CDR2 is SYDVKM. The CDR3 spans 17 residues. Trimming took 5 bases from V and 5 from J, leaving 21 bases between them. In DNA, the CDR3 is TGTGCCAGCAGTACCCCTGTGCGGGCGGGAAGAACCGGGGAGCTGTTTTTT. Its protein is CASSTPVRAGRTGELFF.

This clone has more than one count but fewer than ten. The genes are TRBV28 and TRBJ2-1, with D perhaps given as TRBD1 or TRBD2 (6 bases each). The CDR3 has 16 residues. Looked up from germline, CDR1 is MDHEN and CDR2 is SYDVKM. V was trimmed by 7 bases and J by 4 bases, leaving 20 bases between them. In DNA form, the CDR3 reads TGTGCCAGCACTCCCGGGGGCGGGGCGCCGTACAATGAGCAGTTCTTC. As protein: CASTPGGGAPYNEQFF.

This clone was seen more than once but under ten times. J is TRBJ2-3 and V is TRBV6-2 or TRBV6-3; no clear D. This CDR3 is 12 amino acids long. Germline CDR1 is MNHEY and CDR2 is SVGEGT. Trimming stripped 3 bases from V and 8 bases from J, with 9 bases between. The CDR3 region is CASSYWLGTQYF. The CDR3 DNA reads TGTGCCAGCAGTTATTGGTTGGGTACGCAGTATTTT.

This clone was detected only a few times. The genes are TRBV15 and TRBJ1-5; D not resolved. The length of the CDR3 is 14 residues. Germline V CDR1 and CDR2: LNHNV, YYDKDF (reference sequence). Deletions cut 1 base from V and 5 bases from J, with 9 bases between. The CDR3 sequence: CATSRGRNYQPQHF. The DNA for the CDR3 is TGTGCCACCAGCAGAGGCAGAAACTATCAGCCCCAGCATTTT.

The V call is TRBV7-8, the J call TRBJ1-4; D is unresolved. CDR1 SGHVS and CDR2 FQNEAQ come from the germline V gene. The ends were cut back, 4 bases at V and 7 bases at J, with 28 bases in the middle. The CDR3 has 19 residues. CDR3 bases: TGTGCCAGCAGCTCTTTAATTCGGGAGTTTAGAGATTCAGGTGAAAAACTGTTTTTT. This translates into CASSSLIREFRDSGEKLFF.

This clone has more than one count but fewer than ten. This chain connects TRBV6-1 to TRBJ1-3, with unresolved D. The germline CDR1 and CDR2 sequences are MNHNS and SASEGT. V was cut by 6 bases and J by 0 bases, with 18 bases left in between. The CDR3 covers 17 residues. The chain's CDR3 is CASRSPGSKTSGNTIYF. DNA of the CDR3: TGTGCCAGCAGATCCCCCGGGTCCAAGACCTCTGGAAACACCATATATTTT.

The V call is TRBV9, the J call TRBJ2-3, with D possibly being TRBD2 (7 bases). Trimming removed 6 bases at V and 0 bases at J, with 11 bases between. Germline V lookup: CDR1 SGDLS, CDR2 YYNGEE. This CDR3 has 14 residues. The CDR3 sequence is CASKRGGSTDTQYF. CDR3 DNA: TGTGCCAGCAAAAGGGGGGGTAGCACAGATACGCAGTATTTT. Supplemented by reference TRBV9 and TRBJ2-3, the full variable domain reads DSGVTQTPKHLITATGQRVTLRCSPRSGDLSVYWYQQSLDQGLQFLIQYYNGEERAKGNILERFSAQQFPDLHSELNLSSLELGDSALYFCASKRGGSTDTQYFGPGTRLTVL.

The V and J genes are TRBV4-3 and TRBJ1-2; perhaps TRBD1 as D (5 bases). V was cut by 0 bases and J by 2 bases, with 13 bases left in between. Germline V gene data show CDR1 as LGHNA and CDR2 as YSLEER. The CDR3 has 16 amino acids. CDR3 protein: CASSQEIGQGNYGYTF. The CDR3 DNA reads as TGCGCCAGCAGCCAAGAAATAGGCCAGGGAAACTATGGCTACACCTTC.

Remarks on this clone: Since the CDR3 does not end with the conserved phenylalanine or tryptophan, this likely comes from a read error. V gene TRBV11-2 combines with J gene TRBJ1-1; TRBD1 matches 8 bases. V shed 0 bases, J shed 5 bases, and the junction held 5 bases outside the gene matches. Per the germline V gene, CDR1 is SGHAT and CDR2 is FQNNGV. The CDR3 totals 15 residues. The CDR3 loop reads CASSLDWTGMTEAFS. CDR3 bases: TGTGCCAGCAGCTTAGACTGGACAGGGATGACTGAAGCTTTCTCT.

The V call is TRBV6-1, the J call TRBJ2-7; D ambiguous. In germline, CDR1 is MNHNS, CDR2 SASEGT. V lost 10 bases, J lost 4 bases, and 23 bases lay in between. The CDR3 has 15 residues. As DNA, the CDR3 is TGTGCCACCAACAGAGGAGAATTCAACCGGTACGAGCAGTACTTC. Its protein is CATNRGEFNRYEQYF.

J is TRBJ1-2 and V is TRBV9; D may be TRBD1 (6 bases). The CDR3 runs 16 residues. Germline CDR1 SGDLS, CDR2 YYNGEE. The V end lost 0 bases, the J end lost 3 bases, and 15 bases lay between the germline ends. The CDR3 region is CASSVGQDRGYYGYTF. DNA of the CDR3: TGTGCCAGCAGCGTAGGTCAGGACAGAGGCTACTATGGCTACACCTTC.

This clone was detected only a few times. The gene calls are TRBV6-2 or TRBV6-3 and TRBJ2-7; tentatively, D is TRBD1 (5 bases). Trimming stripped 4 bases from V and 1 base from J, with 11 bases between. CDR1 is MNHEY, CDR2 SVGEGT, per germline. This CDR3 is 14 amino acids long. In DNA, the CDR3 is TGTGCCAGCAGTTGGTCAGGGATTTCCTACGAGCAGTACTTC. It yields the protein CASSWSGISYEQYF.

J is TRBJ1-1 and V is TRBV20-1; D remains unclear. The CDR3 loop spans 12 amino acids. In germline, CDR1 is DFQATT, CDR2 SNEGSKA (reference sequence). Trimming left V 1 base short and J 1 base short, with 4 bases between. The CDR3: CSARGGNTEAFF. CDR3 coding DNA: TGCAGTGCTAGAGGGGGGAACACTGAAGCTTTCTTT.

The chain has TRBV11-3 and TRBJ2-7; 9 nucleotides agree with TRBD1. Germline CDR1 reads SGHNT; CDR2 reads YENEEA. J was trimmed by 3 bases and V by 4 bases; bases with no gene match: 10. The CDR3 sequence is 16 residues long. CDR3 sequence (DNA): TGTGCCAGCAGCTCAGGCGGAGGGGACAGGGACTACGAGCAGTACTTC. Its translation is CASSSGGGDRDYEQYF.

The J gene is TRBJ2-1, the V gene TRBV6-1; TRBD2 matches at 11 bases. In germline, CDR1 is MNHNS, CDR2 SASEGT. The CDR3 loop spans 15 amino acids. Trimming cost V 6 bases and J 6 bases; bases outside gene matches: 7. CDR3 nucleotides: TGTGCCAGCAGCCATCAGACTAGCGGGATCAATGAGCAGTTCTTC. As protein: CASSHQTSGINEQFF.

The J gene is TRBJ2-7, the V gene TRBV6-2 or TRBV6-3, with 11 bases identical to TRBD2. The V gene's germline CDR1 is MNHEY and CDR2 SVGEGT. Germline trimming cut 2 bases from V and 0 bases from J; bases unmatched to any gene: 12. The CDR3 extends over 19 amino acids. The CDR3 nucleotides read TGTGCCAGCAGTTACGTCGCTCCTAGCGGGGGGATCTTCTCCTACGAGCAGTACTTC. The encoded protein is CASSYVAPSGGIFSYEQYF.

This clone was counted between two and nine times. The rearrangement joins TRBV6-2 or TRBV6-3 to TRBJ1-2; no definite D call. The ends were cut back, 2 bases at V and 2 bases at J, with 12 bases in the middle. This CDR3 has 15 residues. Germline loops: CDR1 MNHEY, CDR2 SVGEGT. The CDR3 protein is CASSYAPPQNYGYTF. The CDR3 nucleotides read TGTGCCAGCAGTTACGCACCGCCGCAAAACTATGGCTACACCTTC.

This clone occurred once. J is TRBJ2-7 and V is TRBV5-1, with 10 bases lining up with TRBD2. The CDR3 totals 18 residues. The ends lost 3 bases at V and 4 bases at J; junction bases unmatched: 16. From germline, CDR1 is SGHRS and CDR2 YFSETQ. The chain's CDR3 is CASSSNNPILAGLYEQYF. For the CDR3, the DNA is TGCGCCAGCAGCTCAAACAACCCAATACTAGCGGGGTTATACGAGCAGTACTTC.